The 23 T cell receptor beta chains presented below share a single source sample, sequenced in a study of identical twins. TCRdb reprocessed the 5' RACE reads via MiXCR and lists one record per CDR3 protein. Here the sample spans hundreds of thousands of distinct CDR3 sequences, approximately 8.5% being singletons. The same data also went into a second study, on yellow fever vaccine responses in identical twins.

Sequencing input: memory (CD45RO+) T cells sorted from blood. The receptors shown here come from a young woman in good health.

This clonotype has at least ten counts. V is TRBV6-1 and J is TRBJ1-1; a possible D gene is TRBD1 (5 bases). Germline V CDR1 and CDR2: MNHNS, SASEGT. Trimming stripped 6 bases from V and 0 bases from J, with 8 bases between. This CDR3 spans 13 amino acids. In DNA form, the CDR3 reads TGTGCCAGCAGACGGGACGTGAACACTGAAGCTTTCTTT. It specifies CASRRDVNTEAFF.

CDR3 protein: CAISVGGPNEQFF. The CDR3 region has the DNA TGTGCCATCAGTGTGGGGGGGCCTAATGAGCAGTTCTTC. V and J are TRBV10-3 and TRBJ2-1; weak D call: TRBD2 (7 bases). CDR3 length: 13 residues. The V gene lost 4 bases and the J gene lost 7 bases, with 11 bases spanning the gap. Germline CDR1 ENHRY, CDR2 SYGVKD.

This clonotype was counted many times. The rearrangement joins TRBV15 to TRBJ2-3; the D gene could be TRBD1 or TRBD2 (5 bases each). Per the germline V gene, CDR1 is LNHNV and CDR2 is YYDKDF (reference sequence). This CDR3 region has 17 residues. Trimming shortened V by 3 bases and J by 6 bases, and 22 bases separated the two germline ends. The CDR3 nucleotides read TGTGCCACCAGCAGGGGTGGGGACCGAAAATTGGTGGATACGCAGTATTTT. Its protein product is CATSRGGDRKLVDTQYF. Filled out from reference TRBV15 and TRBJ2-3, the complete variable domain reads DAMVIQNPRYQVTQFGKPVTLSCSQTLNHNVMYWYQQKSSQAPKLLFHYYDKDFNNEADTPDNFQSRRPNTSFCFLDIRSPGLGDTAMYLCATSRGGDRKLVDTQYFGPGTRLTVL.

This clonotype was counted only a few times. The chain joins TRBV28 to TRBJ2-7; TRBD2 agrees at 8 bases. From germline, CDR1 is MDHEN and CDR2 SYDVKM. CDR3 size: 14 residues. The ends lost 7 bases at V and 1 base at J; junction bases unmatched: 6. The CDR3 reads CASKVAGFSYEQYF. CDR3 in DNA: TGTGCCAGCAAAGTAGCGGGATTTTCCTACGAGCAGTACTTC.

This clonotype was seen ten or more times. The chain employs TRBV10-2 and TRBJ2-7; 15 bases match TRBD2. The CDR3 length is 16 residues. The V and J ends lost 5 bases and 0 bases, in that order; junction bases with no gene match: 2. Germline V lookup: CDR1 WSHSY, CDR2 SAAADI. CDR3 amino acids: CASSSGLAGGSYEQYV. In DNA, the CDR3 is TGCGCCAGCAGTTCGGGACTAGCGGGGGGCTCCTACGAGCAGTACGTC.

This clonotype came up a few times. The chain couples TRBV3-1 to TRBJ1-6, with no clear D. Trimming cost V 3 bases and J 9 bases, with 9 bases left between them. The germline CDR1 and CDR2 sequences are LGHDT and YNNKEL (reference sequence). The CDR3 is 13 residues long. The DNA for the CDR3 is TGTGCCAGCAGCCAGGAGGGTGGTTCACCCCTCCACTTT. Protein sequence: CASSQEGGSPLHF.

The CDR3 here is CASSQVPGKSQETQYF. CDR3 bases: TGTGCCAGCAGCCAAGTCCCCGGGAAGAGCCAAGAGACCCAGTACTTC. The V and J genes are TRBV14 and TRBJ2-5, with D possibly TRBD2 on 5 matching bases. The CDR3 totals 16 residues. Trimming left V 1 base short and J 1 base short, with 13 bases between. Germline V lookup: CDR1 SGHDN, CDR2 FVKESK.

This clonotype was observed many times. The genes are TRBV7-8 and TRBJ2-2; 10 bases are a match to TRBD2. This CDR3 spans 20 amino acids. V lost 3 bases, J lost 3 bases, and 16 bases stayed unmatched. The germline CDR1 and CDR2 sequences are SGHVS and FQNEAQ. In DNA, the CDR3 is TGTGCCAGCAGCTTGGGGCGACCCTATAGCGGGGGGTGGTACACCGGGGAGCTGTTTTTT. This gives the protein CASSLGRPYSGGWYTGELFF.

The CDR3 nucleotides read TGTGCCAGCTCACCAGGCGGGGGCAACTACAATGAGCAGTTCTTC. Translation: CASSPGGGNYNEQFF. This chain connects TRBV18 to TRBJ2-1; tentatively, D is TRBD2 (7 bases). Germline lookup yields CDR1 KGHSH and CDR2 LQKENI. This CDR3 comprises 15 residues. Trimming took off 2 bases at V and 3 bases at J, with 11 bases between the two ends.

This clonotype has ten or more counts. This sequence joins TRBV25-1 and TRBJ2-1, with 13 bases lining up with TRBD2. J lost 4 bases, V lost 1 base, and 7 bases had no gene match. This CDR3 is built from 18 residues. CDR1 and CDR2 from the germline V gene are MGHDK and SYGVNS. CDR3 residues: CASSESGTSGVLYNEQFF. The CDR3, as DNA: TGTGCCAGCAGTGAATCGGGGACTAGCGGGGTACTGTACAATGAGCAGTTCTTC.

This clonotype has a count of ten or more. The rearrangement uses TRBV29-1 and TRBJ1-1; no reliable D call. V gave up 5 bases and J gave up 0 bases, with 10 bases separating them. Germline-derived CDR1 and CDR2 are SQVTM and ANQGSEA. The length of the CDR3 is 13 residues. CDR3 in DNA: TGCAGCGTTTTGGCAGGTTTGAACACTGAAGCTTTCTTT. It encodes CSVLAGLNTEAFF.

Remarks on this clonotype: Possible read error: a much larger clone is one base away. CDR3 sequence: CSSSYALFAGDEQFF. The CDR3 nucleotides are TGTTCCAGCAGCTACGCACTTTTTGCTGGCGATGAGCAGTTCTTC. The chain combines TRBV7-6 with TRBJ2-1; no definite D call. The germline V gene has CDR1 SGHVS and CDR2 FNYEAQ. This CDR3 is built from 15 residues. Drawing the rest from reference TRBV7-6 and TRBJ2-1, the complete variable domain is GAGVSQSPRYKVTKRGQDVALRCDPISGHVSLYWYRQALGQGPEFLTYFNYEAQQDKSGLPNDRFSAERPEGSISTLTIQRTEQRDSAMYRCSSSYALFAGDEQFFGPGTRLTVL.

In this sample, this clonotype turned up many times. V is TRBV9 and J is TRBJ2-3; TRBD2 is a possible D gene (5 bases). This CDR3 contains 14 residues. Trimming removed 7 bases from V and 4 bases from J, with 16 bases in between. Germline assignment: CDR1 SGDLS and CDR2 YYNGEE. CDR3 amino acids: CASGLGSAADTQYF. CDR3 bases: TGTGCCAGCGGGTTGGGGAGCGCGGCAGATACGCAGTATTTT.

This clonotype was observed at least ten times. The J gene is TRBJ1-2, the V gene TRBV6-5, with 8 bases identical to TRBD1. This CDR3 comprises 12 residues. Germline CDR1 is MNHEY and CDR2 is SVGAGI. The J segment lost 8 bases and the V segment lost 4 bases, leaving 3 bases of the junction unmatched. CDR3 residues: CASSSRGPGYTF. Written as DNA, the CDR3 is TGTGCCAGCAGTTCCAGGGGGCCGGGCTACACCTTC.

This clonotype appeared many times. The chain recombines TRBV15 with TRBJ2-3; TRBD1 is a possible D gene (6 bases). The CDR3 extends over 15 amino acids. Trimming left V 0 bases short and J 7 bases short, with 14 bases between. Germline CDR1 reads LNHNV; CDR2 reads YYDKDF (reference sequence). The CDR3 sequence is CATSRDIVGQNTQYF. The CDR3 coding sequence is TGTGCCACCAGCAGAGATATTGTCGGACAGAATACGCAGTATTTT. Variable domain in full (rest from reference TRBV15 and TRBJ2-3): DAMVIQNPRYQVTQFGKPVTLSCSQTLNHNVMYWYQQKSSQAPKLLFHYYDKDFNNEADTPDNFQSRRPNTSFCFLDIRSPGLGDTAMYLCATSRDIVGQNTQYFGPGTRLTVL.

This chain joins TRBV6-5 and TRBJ2-5; 10 bases agree with TRBD2. The CDR3 is 17 amino acids. V shed 2 bases and J 3 bases; nucleotides not matched to a gene: 9. CDR1 and CDR2 from the germline V gene are MNHEY and SVGAGI. CDR3 nucleotide sequence: TGTGCCAGCAGTTACGGAAAAGGACTAGCGGTAAAAGAGACCCAGTACTTC. This codes for CASSYGKGLAVKETQYF.

The rearrangement joins TRBV4-1 to TRBJ2-7; 8 bases are shared with TRBD2. The CDR3 runs 16 residues. After removal of 0 bases from V and 4 bases from J, the junction contained 8 bases not matched to a gene. The germline gives CDR1 MGHRA, CDR2 YSYEKL. The CDR3 nucleotides are TGCGCCAGCAGCCAAGACCGCGGTAGCGGGGTGTACGAGCAGTACGTC. Amino acids: CASSQDRGSGVYEQYV.

The chain combines TRBV27 with TRBJ1-6; D unclear. Looked up from germline, CDR1 is MNHEY and CDR2 is SMNVEV (reference sequence). The CDR3 sequence is 17 residues long. The ends were cut back, 5 bases at V and 0 bases at J, with 14 bases in the middle. DNA for the CDR3: TGTGCCAGCAGTCTCTCGGGCAGCTTCTCCTATAATTCACCCCTCCACTTT. This gives the protein CASSLSGSFSYNSPLHF.

As to this clonotype: This CDR3 is missing its conserved last phenylalanine or tryptophan, likely due to a read error. The chain joins TRBV5-1 to TRBJ2-7; D uncertain. This CDR3 region has 13 residues. Germline loops: CDR1 SGHRS, CDR2 YFSETQ. V shed 0 bases and J shed 3 bases, with 7 bases lying between them. The chain's CDR3 is CASSLAANYEQYI. For the CDR3, the DNA is TGCGCCAGCAGCTTGGCGGCAAACTACGAGCAGTACATC.

This clonotype was picked up many times. Here the CDR3 reads CASSFPGNEKLFF. The CDR3 coding sequence is TGTGCCAGCAGTTTTCCAGGGAATGAAAAACTGTTTTTT. This chain joins TRBV6-6 and TRBJ1-4, with D tentatively TRBD1 (5 bases). In germline, CDR1 is MNHNY, CDR2 SVGAGI (reference sequence). The V end lost 4 bases, the J end lost 5 bases, and 8 bases lay between the germline ends. This CDR3 comprises 13 residues.

This clonotype was observed a few times. V is TRBV20-1 and J is TRBJ2-2, with 9 bases identical to TRBD1. This CDR3 comprises 15 residues. From germline, CDR1 is DFQATT and CDR2 SNEGSKA (reference sequence). J lost 5 bases, V lost 3 bases, and 7 bases had no gene match. This CDR3 reads CSASAGTGRTGELFF. The CDR3 nucleotides read TGCAGTGCTAGTGCCGGGACAGGGAGGACCGGGGAGCTGTTTTTT.

This clonotype was picked up many times. The chain carries TRBV20-1 and TRBJ1-2; D uncertain. Germline CDR1 is DFQATT and CDR2 is SNEGSKA (reference sequence). CDR3 length: 13 residues. The V gene lost 6 bases and the J gene lost 2 bases, with 13 bases spanning the gap. CDR3 sequence: CSAQGQTNYGYTF. The CDR3 coding sequence is TGCAGTGCCCAAGGCCAGACCAACTATGGCTACACCTTC.

This clonotype was recorded many times. The chain joins TRBV2 to TRBJ1-6, with 7 bases fitting TRBD1. Germline lookup yields CDR1 SNHLY and CDR2 FYNNEI. This CDR3 comprises 14 residues. Germline trimming cut 8 bases from V and 4 bases from J; bases unmatched to any gene: 5. CDR3: CASGAGGYNSPLHF. DNA for the CDR3: TGTGCCAGCGGAGCAGGGGGTTATAATTCACCCCTCCACTTT.